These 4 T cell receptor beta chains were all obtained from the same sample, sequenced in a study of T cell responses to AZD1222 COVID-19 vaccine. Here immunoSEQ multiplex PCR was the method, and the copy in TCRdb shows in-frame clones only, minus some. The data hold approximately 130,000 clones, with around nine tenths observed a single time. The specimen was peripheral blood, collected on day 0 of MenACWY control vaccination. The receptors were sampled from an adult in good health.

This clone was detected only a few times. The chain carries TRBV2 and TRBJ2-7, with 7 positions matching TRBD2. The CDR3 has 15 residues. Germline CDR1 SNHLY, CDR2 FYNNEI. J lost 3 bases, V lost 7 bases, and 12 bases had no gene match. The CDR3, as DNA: TGTGCCAGCATTTCAAGCGGGATTACCTTCTACGAGCAGTACTTC. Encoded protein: CASISSGITFYEQYF.

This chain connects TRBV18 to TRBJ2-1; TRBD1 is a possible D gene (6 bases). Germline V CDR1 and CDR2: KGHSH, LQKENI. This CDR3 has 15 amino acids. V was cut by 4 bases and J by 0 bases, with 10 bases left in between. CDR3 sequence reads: CASSRGQSSYNEQFF. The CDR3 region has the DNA TGTGCCAGCTCACGAGGACAGAGCTCCTACAATGAGCAGTTCTTC.

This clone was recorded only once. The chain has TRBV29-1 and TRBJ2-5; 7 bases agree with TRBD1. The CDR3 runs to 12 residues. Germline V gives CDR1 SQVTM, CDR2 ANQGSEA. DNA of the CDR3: TGCAGTACAGAGGGGGCAGGCCGTACCCAGTACTTC. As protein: CSTEGAGRTQYF.

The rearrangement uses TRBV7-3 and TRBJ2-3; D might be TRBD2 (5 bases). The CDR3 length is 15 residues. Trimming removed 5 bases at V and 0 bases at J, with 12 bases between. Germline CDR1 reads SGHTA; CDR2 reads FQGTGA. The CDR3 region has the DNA TGTGCCAGCAGCCCATTCAGGACTAGCACAGATACGCAGTATTTT. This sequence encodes CASSPFRTSTDTQYF.